This entry concerns a single T cell receptor beta chain. Its antigen is unknown. The study sampled nominally healthy donors, though unrecorded immune exposures were likely. The sample originates from a study of cytomegalovirus exposure and HLA in healthy donors. Across the whole study: Around 85 million unique TCR sequences came from HLA-typed donors in an early release. Points from the study as a whole: Most of the TCR beta V segments (in an earlier analysis) were productive either about 87% or about 30% of the time. Later analysis revealed greater clonal expansion in HLA-associated TCR beta chains than in equally common others.

V lost 3 bases, J lost 4 bases, and 5 bases stayed unmatched. Per the germline V gene, CDR1 is SEHNR and CDR2 is FQNEAQ (reference sequence). The CDR3 has 14 amino acids. Both 60 Vbeta primers and 13 Jbeta primers went into the PCR. Clones were sequenced by immunoSEQ multiplex PCR, and TCRdb holds only the in-frame ones, with some missing. The sample includes some 160,000 clones, roughly 65% of them seen just once. Specimen: PBMCs. The TCR sequence derives from a man aged 60-69 years in good health and CMV-seronegative. The J gene is TRBJ1-2, the V gene TRBV7-9; TRBD1 agrees at 7 bases. The CDR3 protein is CASSLGQMIYGYTF. CDR3 coding DNA: TGTGCCAGCAGCTTGGGACAGATGATCTATGGCTACACCTTC.